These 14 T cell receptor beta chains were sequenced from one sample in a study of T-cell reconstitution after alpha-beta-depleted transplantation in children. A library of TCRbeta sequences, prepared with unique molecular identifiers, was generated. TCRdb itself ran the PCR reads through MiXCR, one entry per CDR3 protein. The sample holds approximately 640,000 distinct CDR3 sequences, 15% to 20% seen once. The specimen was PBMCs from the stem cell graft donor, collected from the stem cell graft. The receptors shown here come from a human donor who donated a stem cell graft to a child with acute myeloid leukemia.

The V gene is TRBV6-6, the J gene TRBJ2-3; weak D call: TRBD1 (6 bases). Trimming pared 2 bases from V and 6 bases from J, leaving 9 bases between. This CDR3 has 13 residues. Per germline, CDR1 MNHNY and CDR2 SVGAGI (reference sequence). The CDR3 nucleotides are TGTGCCAGCAGTTACGGGACAAAGGATACGCAGTATTTT. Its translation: CASSYGTKDTQYF.

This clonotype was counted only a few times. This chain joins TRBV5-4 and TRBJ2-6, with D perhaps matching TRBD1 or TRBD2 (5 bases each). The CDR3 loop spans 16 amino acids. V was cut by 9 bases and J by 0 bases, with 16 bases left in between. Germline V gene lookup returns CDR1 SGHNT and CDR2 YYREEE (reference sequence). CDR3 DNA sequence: TGTGCCACCACGGGGACCGCGAGCTCTGGGGCCAACGTCCTGACTTTC. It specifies CATTGTASSGANVLTF. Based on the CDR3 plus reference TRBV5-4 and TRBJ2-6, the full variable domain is ETGVTQSPTHLIKTRGQQVTLRCSSQSGHNTVSWYQQALGQGPQFIFQYYREEENGRGNFPPRFSGLQFPNYSSELNVNALELDDSALYLCATTGTASSGANVLTFGAGSRLTVL.

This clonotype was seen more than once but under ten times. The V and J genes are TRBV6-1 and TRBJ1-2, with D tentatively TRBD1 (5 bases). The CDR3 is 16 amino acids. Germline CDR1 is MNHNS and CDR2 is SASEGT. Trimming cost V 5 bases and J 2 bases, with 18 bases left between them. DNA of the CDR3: TGTGCCAGCAGTAGCTCAGGGCCCTCAAAAAACTATGGCTACACCTTC. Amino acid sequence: CASSSSGPSKNYGYTF.

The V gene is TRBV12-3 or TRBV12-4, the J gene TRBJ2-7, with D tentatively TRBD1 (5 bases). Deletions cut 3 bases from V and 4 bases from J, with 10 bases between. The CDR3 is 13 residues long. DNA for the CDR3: TGTGCCAGCAGTTTTGGCAGGGTGTACGAGCAGTACTTC. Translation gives CASSFGRVYEQYF.

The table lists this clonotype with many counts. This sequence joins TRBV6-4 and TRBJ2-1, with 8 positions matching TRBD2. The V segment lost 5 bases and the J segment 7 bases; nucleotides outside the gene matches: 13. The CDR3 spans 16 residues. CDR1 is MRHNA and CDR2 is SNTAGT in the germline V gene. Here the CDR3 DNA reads TGTGCCAGCAGTTTATTTTCGGGGGGGCCTGGGAATGAGCAGTTCTTC. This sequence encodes CASSLFSGGPGNEQFF.

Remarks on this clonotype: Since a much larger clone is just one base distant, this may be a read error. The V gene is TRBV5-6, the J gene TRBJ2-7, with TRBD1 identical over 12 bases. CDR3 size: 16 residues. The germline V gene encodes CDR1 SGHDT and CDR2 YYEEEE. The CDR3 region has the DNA TGTGCCAGCAGCTTGGTGGGGACAGGGGGCTCCTACGACCAGTACGTC. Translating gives CASSLVGTGGSYDQYV.

The CDR3 coding sequence is TGTGCCAGCAGTGGGATCGTAACAGGCACCTATAATTCACCCCTCCACTTT. Amino acid sequence: CASSGIVTGTYNSPLHF. J is TRBJ1-6 and V is TRBV6-1; perhaps TRBD1 as D (5 bases). The V gene lost 4 bases and the J gene lost 2 bases, with 15 bases spanning the gap. CDR3 size: 17 residues. The germline gives CDR1 MNHNS, CDR2 SASEGT.

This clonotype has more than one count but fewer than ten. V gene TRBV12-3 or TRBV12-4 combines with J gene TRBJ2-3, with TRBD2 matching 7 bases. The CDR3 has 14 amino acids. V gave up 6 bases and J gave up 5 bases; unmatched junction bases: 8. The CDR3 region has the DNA TGTGCCAGCAGGGTGGGGGGGGTAGGAGATACGCAGTATTTT. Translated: CASRVGGVGDTQYF.

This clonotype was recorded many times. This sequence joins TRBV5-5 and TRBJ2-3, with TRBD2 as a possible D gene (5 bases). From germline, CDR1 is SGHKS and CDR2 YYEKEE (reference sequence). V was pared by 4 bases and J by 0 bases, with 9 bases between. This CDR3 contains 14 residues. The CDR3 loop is CASSRRDSTDTQYF. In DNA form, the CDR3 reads TGTGCCAGCAGCCGACGGGATAGCACAGATACGCAGTATTTT.

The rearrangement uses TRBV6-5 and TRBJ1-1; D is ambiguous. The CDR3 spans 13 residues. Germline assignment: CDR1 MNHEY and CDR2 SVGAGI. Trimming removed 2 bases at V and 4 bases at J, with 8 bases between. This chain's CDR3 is CASSYEEGTEAFF. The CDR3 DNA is TGTGCCAGCAGTTACGAGGAGGGCACTGAAGCTTTCTTT.

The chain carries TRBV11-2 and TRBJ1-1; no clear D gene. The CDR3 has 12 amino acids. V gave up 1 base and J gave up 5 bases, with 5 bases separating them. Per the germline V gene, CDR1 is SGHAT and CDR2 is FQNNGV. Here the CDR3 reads CASSLVPTEAFF. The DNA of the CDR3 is TGTGCCAGCAGCTTAGTCCCTACTGAAGCTTTCTTT.

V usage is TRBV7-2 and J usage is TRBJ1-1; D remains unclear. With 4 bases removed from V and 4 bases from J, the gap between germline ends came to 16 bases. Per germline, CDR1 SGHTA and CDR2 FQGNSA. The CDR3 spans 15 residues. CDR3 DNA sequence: TGTGCCAGCAGCTCAACGGGAAAGGGAGGCACTGAAGCTTTCTTT. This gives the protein CASSSTGKGGTEAFF.

Written as DNA, the CDR3 is TGCGCCAGCAGCCAGGGGGCCCGAGACACCGGGGAGCTGTTTTTT. This gives the protein CASSQGARDTGELFF. The V and J genes are TRBV5-1 and TRBJ2-2; 8 positions match TRBD1. V shed 4 bases, J shed 3 bases, and the junction held 5 bases outside the gene matches. This CDR3 is 15 amino acids long. Germline loops: CDR1 SGHRS, CDR2 YFSETQ. The variable domain in full, with the rest retrieved from reference TRBV5-1 and TRBJ2-2, is KAGVTQTPRYLIKTRGQQVTLSCSPISGHRSVSWYQQTPGQGLQFLFEYFSETQRNKGNFPGRFSGRQFSNSRSEMNVSTLELGDSALYLCASSQGARDTGELFFGEGSRLTVL.

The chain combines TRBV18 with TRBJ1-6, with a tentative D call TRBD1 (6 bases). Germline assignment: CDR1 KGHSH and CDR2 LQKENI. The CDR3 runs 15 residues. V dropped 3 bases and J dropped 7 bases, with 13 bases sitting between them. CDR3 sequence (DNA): TGTGCCAGCTCACCTATGGACAGACAGAATTCACCCCTCCACTTT. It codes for CASSPMDRQNSPLHF.